This TCR beta chain came from a study of T-cell reconstitution after alpha-beta-depleted transplantation in children. This CDR3 spans 17 amino acids. The junction had 4 bases not matched to a gene; V was cut back by 3 bases and J by 1 base. Germline V lookup: CDR1 ENHRY, CDR2 SYGVKD. This clonotype has a count of ten or more. Researchers prepared the TCRbeta library using unique molecular identifiers, the study reports. Each CDR3 protein is one row after TCRdb ran MiXCR on the PCR reads. The sample holds around 96,000 distinct CDR3 sequences, 9.5% to 15% seen once. The starting material was PBMCs from the stem cell graft donor, obtained from the stem cell graft. The chain combines TRBV10-3 with TRBJ2-3, with 13 bases lining up with TRBD2. The sequence was obtained from a human donor who donated a stem cell graft to a child with inherited bone marrow failure. CDR3 sequence (DNA): TGTGCCATCAGTGAACTAGCGGGGGGGCTTGGCACAGATACGCAGTATTTT. Translation gives CAISELAGGLGTDTQYF.